These 12 T cell receptor beta chains share one sample of origin, sequenced in a study of regulatory T cells in long-lasting Graves disease. Time point described: newly diagnosed GD, antithyroid drugs for less than 3 months. Making the TCR library involved RNA that had been extracted from PBMCs. Investigators prepared the TCR beta libraries by applying iRepertoire HTBI primers and Arm-PCR of CDR3 regions. Via MiXCR, TCRdb re-called the multiplex PCR reads, giving one row per CDR3 protein. The sample records around 480,000 distinct CDR3 sequences, around 16% being singletons. These data also featured in a second study, about T cells in Graves' hyperthyroidism and ophthalmopathy.

Source: peripheral blood mononuclear cells (PBMCs), taken at new diagnosis, from a patient treated with antithyroid drugs. These receptors all stem from a middle-aged man with Graves disease.

CDR3 amino acids: CATSRISQTGYTF. Written as DNA, the CDR3 is TGTGCCACCAGCCGGATATCCCAAACTGGCTACACCTTC. The rearrangement links TRBV15 to TRBJ1-2; no clear D gene. Germline CDR1 LNHNV, CDR2 YYDKDF (reference sequence). The CDR3 totals 13 residues. V lost 5 bases to trimming and J lost 7 bases, with 14 bases between them.

The chain combines TRBV3-1 with TRBJ1-6; 7 nucleotides align to TRBD1. The ends lost 3 bases at V and 4 bases at J; junction bases unmatched: 6. The CDR3 loop spans 16 amino acids. CDR1 and CDR2 (germline): LGHDT, YNNKEL (reference sequence). The CDR3 is CASSQFRGQYNSPLHF. The CDR3 DNA is TGTGCCAGCAGCCAGTTCAGGGGACAGTATAATTCACCCCTCCACTTT.

This clonotype was recorded at least ten times. The chain recombines TRBV7-3 with TRBJ2-3; 13 bases align to TRBD2. The CDR3 spans 19 residues. CDR1 and CDR2 (germline): SGHTA, FQGTGA. V was pared by 5 bases and J by 1 base, with 12 bases of the junction left unmatched. The CDR3 DNA sequence: TGTGCCAGCAGCCCGGATCGTCCGGGACTAGCGGGACGCACAGATACGCAGTATTTT. It encodes CASSPDRPGLAGRTDTQYF.

The V and J genes are TRBV5-6 and TRBJ2-1; 7 nucleotides match TRBD1. Germline CDR1 is SGHDT and CDR2 is YYEEEE. The CDR3 has 13 amino acids. After removal of 4 bases from V and 8 bases from J, the junction contained 6 bases not matched to a gene. CDR3 nucleotide sequence: TGTGCCAGCAGCCCCGACAGGGCAGATGAGCAGTTCTTC. Translating it yields CASSPDRADEQFF.

The chain recombines TRBV11-2 with TRBJ2-7; 14 positions match TRBD2. The CDR3 totals 16 residues. The V segment lost 5 bases and the J segment 2 bases; nucleotides outside the gene matches: 5. The germline CDR1 and CDR2 sequences are SGHAT and FQNNGV. This CDR3 reads CASSRGLAGVAYEQYF. The CDR3 coding sequence is TGTGCCAGCAGCAGGGGACTAGCGGGAGTGGCCTACGAGCAGTACTTC. The full variable domain, rest sourced from reference TRBV11-2 and TRBJ2-7, is EAGVAQSPRYKIIEKRQSVAFWCNPISGHATLYWYQQILGQGPKLLIQFQNNGVVDDSQLPKDRFSAERLKGVDSTLKIQPAKLEDSAVYLCASSRGLAGVAYEQYFGPGTRLTVT.

This clonotype was recorded at least ten times. This chain links TRBV12-3 or TRBV12-4 with TRBJ2-1, with no clear D. CDR3 size: 14 residues. The V and J ends lost 3 bases and 1 base respectively, with 7 bases between them. This CDR3 reads CASSLSGSYNEQFF. The CDR3 region has the DNA TGTGCCAGCAGTTTGAGTGGTTCCTACAATGAGCAGTTCTTC.

This clonotype was counted ten times or more. The CDR3 DNA sequence: TGTGCCAGCAGCTTAGGGTTGGAGGCTACGCAGTATTTT. Translation: CASSLGLEATQYF. The V call is TRBV11-2, the J call TRBJ2-3; a weak D match, TRBD2 (5 bases). V gave up 1 base and J gave up 8 bases, with 10 bases separating them. CDR3 length: 13 residues. Germline V gene sequence: CDR1 SGHAT, CDR2 FQNNGV.

This clonotype has at least ten counts. V is TRBV3-1 and J is TRBJ2-3, with a possible D match to TRBD1 (6 bases). Germline V gives CDR1 LGHDT, CDR2 YNNKEL (reference sequence). With 1 base removed from V and 3 bases from J, the gap between germline ends came to 11 bases. The CDR3 runs 15 residues. The CDR3 sequence is CASSQARGRTDTQYF. Written as DNA, the CDR3 is TGTGCCAGCAGCCAAGCCAGGGGTAGAACAGATACGCAGTATTTT.

This clonotype was seen repeatedly, ten times or more. The chain carries TRBV5-1 and TRBJ2-5, with a weak D call TRBD1 (6 bases). V was cut by 3 bases and J by 4 bases, with 13 bases left in between. Germline CDR1 and CDR2: SGHRS and YFSETQ. The CDR3 runs 14 residues. The CDR3 sequence: CASSYGQTRETQYF. Here the CDR3 DNA reads TGCGCCAGCAGCTATGGACAGACACGAGAGACCCAGTACTTC. Together with reference TRBV5-1 and TRBJ2-5, the CDR3 gives the full variable domain: KAGVTQTPRYLIKTRGQQVTLSCSPISGHRSVSWYQQTPGQGLQFLFEYFSETQRNKGNFPGRFSGRQFSNSRSEMNVSTLELGDSALYLCASSYGQTRETQYFGPGTRLLVL.

V gene TRBV24-1 combines with J gene TRBJ2-1; no clear D gene. The end of the DNA fits TRBJ2-5 better, so the J call may be wrong. This CDR3 contains 14 residues. Per the germline V gene, CDR1 is KGHDR and CDR2 is SFDVKD. Written as DNA, the CDR3 is TGTGCCACCAGTGATTTCGGGCGGCAAGAGACCCAGTACTTC. Its translation: CATSDFGRQETQYF.

The chain joins TRBV6-1 to TRBJ1-4; D possibly corresponds to TRBD1 (5 bases). Germline lookup yields CDR1 MNHNS and CDR2 SASEGT. The V end lost 2 bases, the J end lost 2 bases, and 9 bases lay between the germline ends. The CDR3 contains 15 residues. This CDR3 is CASSEWGTTNEKLFF. CDR3 DNA sequence: TGTGCCAGCAGTGAATGGGGGACGACTAATGAAAAACTGTTTTTT.

This clonotype has just a few counts. The chain couples TRBV3-1 to TRBJ2-7; the match to TRBD2 covers 7 bases. This CDR3 is 14 amino acids long. Germline values: CDR1 LGHDT, CDR2 YNNKEL (reference sequence). V shed 7 bases, J shed 1 base, and the junction held 7 bases outside the gene matches. CDR3 sequence (DNA): TGTGCCAGCATGTCGAGCGGGGTTTCCTACGAGCAGTACTTC. It codes for CASMSSGVSYEQYF.